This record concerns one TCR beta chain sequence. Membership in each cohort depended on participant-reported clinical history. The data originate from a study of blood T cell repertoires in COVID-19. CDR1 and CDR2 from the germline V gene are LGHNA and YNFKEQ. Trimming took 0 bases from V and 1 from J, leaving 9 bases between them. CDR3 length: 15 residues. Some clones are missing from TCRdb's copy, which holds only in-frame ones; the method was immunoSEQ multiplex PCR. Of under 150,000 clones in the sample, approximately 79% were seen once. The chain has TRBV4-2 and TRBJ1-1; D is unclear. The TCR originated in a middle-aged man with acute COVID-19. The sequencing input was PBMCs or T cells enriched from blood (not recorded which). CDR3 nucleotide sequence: TGTGCCAGCAGCCAAGACAGGAAAGGGAACACTGAAGCTTTCTTT. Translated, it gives CASSQDRKGNTEAFF.